These T cell receptor beta chains were read from a single sample in a study of blood T cells in healthy people across ages. Each CDR3 protein gets one entry after TCRdb re-called the 5' RACE reads with MiXCR. The sample shows about 1.5 million distinct CDR3 sequences, roughly two fifths of them seen only once. Input material: blood. The receptors here all came from a woman aged 18-30 years in good health. The CDR3 runs from the conserved cysteine through the conserved F or W. D genes are given only for firm matches. Where a row states a size, it is once, few, many or the class of an expanded clone; other rows omit it.

TRBJ1-6	NA	NA	TRBV20-1	CSATGTPDSPLHF	TGCAGTGCCACCGGGACCCCGGATTCACCCCTCCACTTT
TRBJ1-5	NA	NA	TRBV20-1	CSARSGSSNQPQHF	TGCAGTGCTAGAAGCGGGAGTAGCAATCAGCCCCAGCATTTT
TRBJ2-2	NA	NA	TRBV6-5	CASSRDVPNTGELFF	TGTGCCAGCAGCCGAGACGTCCCGAACACCGGGGAGCTGTTTTTT
TRBJ2-3	TRBD2	NA	TRBV6-5	CASSRTSGASIDTQYF	TGTGCCAGCAGTCGTACTAGCGGGGCCTCAATAGATACGCAGTATTTT
TRBJ2-7	TRBD2	NA	TRBV9	CASSVGSGTYNEQYF	TGTGCCAGCAGCGTAGGTAGCGGGACCTACAATGAGCAGTACTTC
TRBJ2-7	NA	NA	TRBV20-1	CSATRAGPLGEQYF	TGCAGTGCTACACGAGCGGGTCCGTTGGGAGAGCAGTACTTC
TRBJ2-5	NA	few	TRBV29-1	CSVGLGVGETQYF	TGCAGCGTTGGCCTTGGTGTTGGAGAGACCCAGTACTTC
TRBJ1-5	NA	NA	TRBV12-3/TRBV12-4	CASSPRLQPQHF	TGTGCCAGCAGTCCCAGACTTCAGCCCCAGCATTTT
TRBJ2-7	NA	NA	TRBV7-2	CASSLYAASISGEQYF	TGTGCCAGCAGTTTATATGCTGCGAGTATTTCCGGTGAGCAGTACTTC
TRBJ2-1	TRBD2	NA	TRBV27	CAGSFSAGRGNEQFF	TGTGCCGGCAGTTTTTCAGCGGGGCGTGGCAATGAGCAGTTCTTC
TRBJ2-7	TRBD2	NA	TRBV20-1	CSARTSNEQYF	TGCAGTGCTAGGACTAGCAACGAGCAGTACTTC
TRBJ2-1	TRBD2	NA	TRBV4-1	CASSQATSGGSQETQFF	TGCGCCAGCAGCCAAGCTACTAGCGGGGGGTCACAAGAGACCCAGTTCTTC
TRBJ1-2	NA	NA	TRBV20-1	CSASNGFYGYTF	TGCAGTGCTAGTAACGGCTTCTATGGCTACACCTTC
TRBJ2-5	TRBD1	few	TRBV3-1	CASSHPTGKETQYF	TGTGCCAGCAGCCACCCGACAGGGAAAGAGACCCAGTACTTC
TRBJ1-2	NA	NA	TRBV12-3/TRBV12-4	CASSSSPGDYGYTF	TGTGCCAGCTCTTCATCCCCGGGAGACTATGGCTACACCTTC
TRBJ2-7	NA	few	TRBV15	CATSRDGDPSYEQYF	TGTGCCACCAGCAGAGATGGGGACCCGTCCTACGAGCAGTACTTC
TRBJ2-1	TRBD2	NA	TRBV20-1	CSAAARAGYNEQFF	TGCAGTGCTGCGGCGCGAGCGGGGTACAATGAGCAGTTCTTC
TRBJ2-7	NA	few	TRBV6-2/TRBV6-3	CASIADSYNEQYF	TGTGCCAGCATCGCAGACTCCTACAATGAGCAGTACTTC
TRBJ1-2	NA	few	TRBV20-1	CSARQGRASEGYTF	TGCAGTGCTAGACAGGGCAGGGCCTCAGAGGGCTACACCTTC
TRBJ2-1	NA	NA	TRBV28	CASSLWADSYNEQFF	TGTGCCAGCAGTTTATGGGCCGACTCCTACAATGAGCAGTTCTTC
TRBJ1-5	NA	NA	TRBV20-1	CSTRARGPLVPQHF	TGCAGTACTAGGGCGCGGGGACCCCTGGTGCCCCAGCATTTT
TRBJ2-3	NA	few	TRBV7-9	CASSLDVAGKRRDTQYF	TGTGCCAGCAGCTTAGATGTGGCAGGGAAGAGGAGAGATACGCAGTATTTT
TRBJ2-7	NA	NA	TRBV7-9	CAIGSYEQYF	TGTGCCATTGGGTCCTACGAGCAGTACTTC
TRBJ1-4	NA	NA	TRBV24-1	CATTAGGTTNEKLFF	TGTGCCACCACCGCCGGGGGAACAACTAATGAAAAACTGTTTTTT
TRBJ2-1	NA	NA	TRBV7-3	CASSRLAGAQDNEQFF	TGTGCCAGCAGCCGCCTGGCGGGGGCCCAAGACAATGAGCAGTTCTTC